The T cell receptor beta chain under discussion was sequenced for a study of CD8+ T cells in alopecia areata. Study-wide context: Those patients who were treated received oral tofacitinib, which was given at 5 to 10 mg twice daily for moderate-to-severe alopecia areata. Study findings and constraints: Sharing of TCRs across patients appeared less clear than in mice, possibly for HLA-related reasons.

Peripheral blood and lesional scalp punch biopsies were taken from alopecia areata patients. PBMCs yielded sorted CD4+ and CD8+ T cells. In each case, RNA was isolated and then reverse transcribed into cDNA as the sequencing template. Clones were sequenced by immunoSEQ multiplex PCR, and TCRdb holds only the in-frame ones, with some missing. The sample records 140,000 to 150,000 clones, 51% being singletons. As to this clone: The antigen remains undetermined.

CDR1 and CDR2 from the germline V gene are SQVTM and ANQGSEA. The V segment lost 4 bases and the J segment 3 bases; nucleotides outside the gene matches: 9. The CDR3 has 14 residues. V is TRBV29-1 and J is TRBJ2-7, with 7 bases matching TRBD2. This TCR was recovered from a human donor with alopecia areata. The sample in question was CD4+ T cells sorted from blood, obtained at week 0. The CDR3 sequence is CSVGVGGSIYEQYF. CDR3 in DNA: TGCAGCGTTGGGGTGGGCGGGAGTATCTACGAGCAGTACTTC.